Listed below are T cell receptor beta chains from one sample, sequenced in a study of blood T cell repertoires in COVID-19. The data were produced by immunoSEQ multiplex PCR, yet TCRdb's version contains in-frame clones alone and is incomplete. The sample lists fewer than 250,000 clones, 83% occurring once. Sequenced sample: PBMCs or T cells enriched from blood (not recorded which). Every receptor here comes from a woman aged 40-49 years who had been exposed to COVID-19. The conserved cysteine and the conserved F or W are not part of the CDR3 here. Each record gives: J gene, V gene, D gene, CDR3 protein. The D gene is left open where the match is weak.

j_call: TRBJ2-2; v_call: TRBV3-1/TRBV3-2; d_call: NA; cdr3_aa: ASSIGAELF
j_call: TRBJ1-3; v_call: TRBV30; d_call: NA; cdr3_aa: AWMRDRGAGNTIY
j_call: TRBJ1-1; v_call: TRBV29-1; d_call: NA; cdr3_aa: SVEGTEGTEAF
j_call: TRBJ1-1; v_call: TRBV29-1; d_call: TRBD1; cdr3_aa: SVEDLQGRGPLMAF
j_call: TRBJ1-4; v_call: TRBV5-1; d_call: NA; cdr3_aa: ASSLDAANEKLF
j_call: TRBJ2-3; v_call: TRBV5-6; d_call: TRBD2; cdr3_aa: ASSQSVAAGVLSTDTQY
j_call: TRBJ2-1; v_call: TRBV30; d_call: TRBD2; cdr3_aa: AWSWGASGGPYNEQF
j_call: TRBJ1-1; v_call: TRBV19; d_call: TRBD1; cdr3_aa: ASSLYTGGRNTEAF
j_call: TRBJ1-1; v_call: TRBV6-5; d_call: TRBD1; cdr3_aa: ASSGTGRNTEAF
j_call: TRBJ2-3; v_call: TRBV5-1; d_call: TRBD1; cdr3_aa: ASSGQGGIDTQY
j_call: TRBJ2-5; v_call: TRBV7-3; d_call: TRBD2; cdr3_aa: ASSFKRGGTETQY
j_call: TRBJ2-7; v_call: TRBV27; d_call: NA; cdr3_aa: ASSFRGTDPYEQY
j_call: TRBJ1-1; v_call: TRBV10-3; d_call: TRBD1; cdr3_aa: ATLGLQGSTEAF
j_call: TRBJ2-6; v_call: TRBV6-5; d_call: TRBD1; cdr3_aa: ASSYRTGSGANVLT
j_call: TRBJ2-3; v_call: TRBV18; d_call: TRBD2; cdr3_aa: ASSPRLAGGTDTQY
j_call: TRBJ1-1; v_call: TRBV5-8; d_call: NA; cdr3_aa: ASSDWVGAAF
j_call: TRBJ1-5; v_call: TRBV19; d_call: TRBD1; cdr3_aa: ASSATGGNQPQH
j_call: TRBJ2-5; v_call: TRBV6-5; d_call: TRBD1; cdr3_aa: ASSIDRGGETQY
j_call: TRBJ2-7; v_call: TRBV27; d_call: NA; cdr3_aa: ASSDRRSSYEQY
j_call: TRBJ2-3; v_call: TRBV14; d_call: TRBD1; cdr3_aa: ASSPQGAPWDTQY
j_call: TRBJ2-7; v_call: TRBV3-1/TRBV3-2; d_call: TRBD1; cdr3_aa: ASSYPGQGSGEQY
j_call: TRBJ2-1; v_call: TRBV15; d_call: TRBD2; cdr3_aa: ATSRGAGESSYNEQF
j_call: TRBJ2-7; v_call: TRBV5-6; d_call: TRBD2; cdr3_aa: ASSVGLAGYEQY
j_call: TRBJ2-5; v_call: TRBV11-2; d_call: TRBD2; cdr3_aa: ASRFRLAPETQY
j_call: TRBJ1-1; v_call: TRBV7-2; d_call: NA; cdr3_aa: ASSLHGQTLTEAF
j_call: TRBJ1-6; v_call: TRBV3-1/TRBV3-2; d_call: TRBD1; cdr3_aa: ASSKGTGGNSPLH
j_call: TRBJ2-7; v_call: TRBV7-3; d_call: NA; cdr3_aa: ASSRNGGYEQY
j_call: TRBJ1-2; v_call: TRBV7-9; d_call: NA; cdr3_aa: ASSYSGVYGYT
j_call: TRBJ2-5; v_call: TRBV11-2; d_call: TRBD1; cdr3_aa: ASSRDRAEETQY
j_call: TRBJ2-7; v_call: TRBV19; d_call: NA; cdr3_aa: ASSAAGPAYEQY
j_call: TRBJ2-1; v_call: TRBV7-2; d_call: NA; cdr3_aa: ASSSQVNEQF
j_call: TRBJ1-1; v_call: TRBV5-6; d_call: NA; cdr3_aa: ASSSVVEAF
j_call: TRBJ1-6; v_call: TRBV7-2; d_call: NA; cdr3_aa: ASSLNSINSPLH
j_call: TRBJ2-3; v_call: TRBV2; d_call: TRBD2; cdr3_aa: ASSSTSGGTIDTQY
j_call: TRBJ1-6; v_call: TRBV9; d_call: NA; cdr3_aa: ASSVERAGTSESPLH
j_call: TRBJ2-2; v_call: TRBV19; d_call: TRBD2; cdr3_aa: ASSIGTRGATGELF
j_call: TRBJ1-1; v_call: TRBV19; d_call: NA; cdr3_aa: ASSRRGIDTEAF
j_call: TRBJ1-5; v_call: TRBV6-5; d_call: NA; cdr3_aa: ASLEIQGAGQPQH
j_call: TRBJ2-7; v_call: TRBV11-2; d_call: TRBD1; cdr3_aa: ASSFDRDRDHEQY
j_call: TRBJ1-5; v_call: TRBV7-9; d_call: TRBD1; cdr3_aa: ASSRETGLRDQPQH
j_call: TRBJ2-1; v_call: TRBV7-2; d_call: TRBD2; cdr3_aa: ASSLWGGGSSNEQF
j_call: TRBJ2-1; v_call: TRBV7-3; d_call: TRBD2; cdr3_aa: ASSLTSGGHNEQF
j_call: TRBJ1-1; v_call: TRBV6-5; d_call: NA; cdr3_aa: ASSYSAGQWNTEAF
j_call: TRBJ1-5; v_call: TRBV7-2; d_call: NA; cdr3_aa: ASSPFDSKAQH
j_call: TRBJ2-3; v_call: TRBV28; d_call: NA; cdr3_aa: ASSPPPGTDTQY
j_call: TRBJ1-4; v_call: TRBV7-2; d_call: NA; cdr3_aa: ASSKGARQNEKLF
j_call: TRBJ2-3; v_call: TRBV6-2/TRBV6-3; d_call: TRBD2; cdr3_aa: ASSYGLAGGGDTQY
j_call: TRBJ2-5; v_call: TRBV10-2; d_call: NA; cdr3_aa: ASKPLSGDGETQY
j_call: TRBJ2-7; v_call: TRBV6-5; d_call: TRBD1; cdr3_aa: ASSYRIGTGSYEQY
j_call: TRBJ2-2; v_call: TRBV25-1; d_call: TRBD2; cdr3_aa: ASSDPGGGRELF
j_call: TRBJ1-5; v_call: TRBV28; d_call: TRBD1; cdr3_aa: ASSTVQGAGNQPQH
j_call: TRBJ2-3; v_call: TRBV28; d_call: TRBD2; cdr3_aa: ASISGGTSTDTQY
j_call: TRBJ1-1; v_call: TRBV19; d_call: TRBD1; cdr3_aa: ASSLGQGELAAF
j_call: TRBJ2-7; v_call: TRBV29-1; d_call: TRBD1; cdr3_aa: SARTGRGYEQY
j_call: TRBJ2-4; v_call: TRBV11-3; d_call: NA; cdr3_aa: ASSLDSGSIQY